These 16 T cell receptor beta chains were sequenced from one sample in a study of T cell responses to AZD1222 COVID-19 vaccine. Data came from immunoSEQ multiplex PCR; TCRdb stores just in-frame clones and leaves some out. The sample carries approximately 110,000 clones, roughly 84% recorded once. The sequences come from peripheral blood, collected on day 0 of AZD1222 vaccination. Source of these receptors: an adult in good health.

Only one count was recorded for this clone. V gene TRBV6-5 combines with J gene TRBJ1-2; D remains unclear. V lost 8 bases and J lost 6, with 16 bases in between. This CDR3 is 13 amino acids long. Germline CDR1 reads MNHEY; CDR2 reads SVGAGI. As DNA, the CDR3 is TGTGCCAGCTCCCGCAGCGCAGTTGATGGCTACACCTTC. This encodes CASSRSAVDGYTF.

This chain joins TRBV5-6 and TRBJ2-7; perhaps TRBD2 as D (5 bases). CDR3 size: 11 residues. V lost 5 bases to trimming and J lost 7 bases, with 10 bases between them. Germline V lookup: CDR1 SGHDT, CDR2 YYEEEE. CDR3 DNA sequence: TGTGCCAGCAGAGGGCGGAGGGAGCAGTACTTC. Translating gives CASRGRREQYF. Full variable domain (rest looked up from reference TRBV5-6 and TRBJ2-7): DAGVTQSPTHLIKTRGQQVTLRCSPKSGHDTVSWYQQALGQGPQFIFQYYEEEERQRGNFPDRFSGHQFPNYSSELNVNALLLGDSALYLCASRGRREQYFGPGTRLTVT.

This sequence joins TRBV28 and TRBJ1-5; D is perhaps TRBD1 (6 bases). The CDR3 loop spans 14 amino acids. Germline V gene sequence: CDR1 MDHEN, CDR2 SYDVKM. Trimming stripped 2 bases from V and 7 bases from J, with 12 bases between. CDR3 protein: CASSLEDRQQPQHF. Written as DNA, the CDR3 is TGTGCCAGCAGTTTAGAGGACAGACAACAGCCCCAGCATTTT.

This chain links TRBV25-1 with TRBJ1-2; D remains ambiguous. CDR1 and CDR2 from the germline V gene are MGHDK and SYGVNS. The CDR3 totals 13 residues. With 4 bases removed from V and 8 bases from J, the gap between germline ends came to 14 bases. CDR3 sequence reads: CASSGGGIGGYTF. The CDR3 DNA reads as TGTGCCAGCAGTGGGGGAGGGATCGGCGGCTACACCTTC.

This chain links TRBV28 with TRBJ2-7; no definite D call. The germline V gene encodes CDR1 MDHEN and CDR2 SYDVKM. Trimming cost V 3 bases and J 4 bases, with 7 bases left between them. The CDR3 sequence is 12 residues long. The CDR3 loop reads CASSFRQYEQYF. Here the CDR3 DNA reads TGTGCCAGCAGTTTTCGGCAGTACGAGCAGTACTTC. Together with reference TRBV28 and TRBJ2-7, the CDR3 gives the full variable domain: DVKVTQSSRYLVKRTGEKVFLECVQDMDHENMFWYRQDPGLGLRLIYFSYDVKMKEKGDIPEGYSVSREKKERFSLILESASTNQTSMYLCASSFRQYEQYFGPGTRLTVT.

This sequence joins TRBV15 and TRBJ1-1, with a tentative D call TRBD1 (5 bases). This CDR3 is built from 15 residues. Germline CDR1 LNHNV, CDR2 YYDKDF (reference sequence). Trimming pared 9 bases from V and 7 bases from J, leaving 24 bases between. The CDR3 DNA follows: TGTGCCACTAAAAGGGCGGGCGATGGCCAGGGTGAAGCTTTCTTT. Translation gives CATKRAGDGQGEAFF. Full variable domain (missing parts from reference TRBV15 and TRBJ1-1): DAMVIQNPRYQVTQFGKPVTLSCSQTLNHNVMYWYQQKSSQAPKLLFHYYDKDFNNEADTPDNFQSRRPNTSFCFLDIRSPGLGDTAMYLCATKRAGDGQGEAFFGQGTRLTVV.

This chain uses TRBV16 with TRBJ1-2; D gene uncertain. This CDR3 is 15 amino acids long. CDR1 and CDR2 from the germline V gene are KGHSY and FQNENV. V was shortened by 0 bases and J by 4 bases, with 12 bases between the two germline ends. In DNA, the CDR3 is TGTGCCAGCAGCCAATCGTGGCAGAACCCCTATGGCTACACCTTC. This gives the protein CASSQSWQNPYGYTF.

The chain couples TRBV29-1 to TRBJ1-1; weak D call: TRBD1 (5 bases). V lost 5 bases and J 1 base, leaving 11 bases between the germline ends. Germline V gene lookup returns CDR1 SQVTM and CDR2 ANQGSEA. The CDR3 is 13 residues long. The CDR3 loop is CSVLDQGNTEAFF. CDR3 nucleotides: TGCAGCGTTCTGGACCAGGGGAACACTGAAGCTTTCTTT.

This clone was seen a few times. The rearrangement joins TRBV27 to TRBJ1-1; D gene unclear. Germline V lookup: CDR1 MNHEY, CDR2 SMNVEV (reference sequence). The CDR3 extends over 14 amino acids. The V end was cut by 0 bases, the J end by 4 bases, with 9 bases between. This chain's CDR3 is CASSLSVRGTEAFF. The CDR3 DNA sequence: TGTGCCAGCAGTTTATCGGTGCGGGGCACTGAAGCTTTCTTT.

A word on this clone: This sample includes further DNA sequences coding for the same CDR3. The V gene is TRBV3-1 (or the pseudogene TRBV3-2), the J gene TRBJ1-1; D is ambiguous. This CDR3 has 13 amino acids. CDR1 and CDR2 (germline): LGHDT, YNNKEL (reference sequence). Trimming stripped 1 base from V and 11 bases from J, with 14 bases between. CDR3 residues: CASSQAGSKEAFF. The CDR3 DNA is TGTGCCAGCAGCCAAGCCGGGAGCAAGGAGGCTTTCTTT.

The V gene is TRBV4-1, the J gene TRBJ1-5; D unclear. The germline gives CDR1 MGHRA, CDR2 YSYEKL. With 11 bases removed from V and 0 bases from J, the gap between germline ends came to 14 bases. CDR3 length: 14 amino acids. CDR3 nucleotides: TGCGCCTCTACGCCTGGAGATAGCAATCAGCCCCAGCATTTT. Amino acid sequence: CASTPGDSNQPQHF.

This rearrangement joins TRBV28 to TRBJ1-2; perhaps TRBD1 as D (5 bases). Looked up from germline, CDR1 is MDHEN and CDR2 is SYDVKM. Trimming left V 2 bases short and J 3 bases short, with 19 bases between. The CDR3 totals 17 residues. The chain's CDR3 is CASSLRQGYTGDYGYTF. CDR3 nucleotides: TGTGCCAGCAGTTTACGGCAGGGATACACGGGGGACTATGGCTACACCTTC.

The chain links TRBV7-2 to TRBJ1-2; TRBD1 matches 10 bases. The CDR3 loop spans 14 amino acids. The J segment lost 6 bases and the V segment lost 1 base, leaving 2 bases of the junction unmatched. The germline CDR1 and CDR2 sequences are SGHTA and FQGNSA. The CDR3 sequence: CASSLGGTGDGYTF. CDR3 DNA sequence: TGTGCCAGCAGCTTAGGCGGGACAGGGGATGGCTACACCTTC.

J is TRBJ2-7 and V is TRBV5-1, with no clear D. Trimming took 4 bases from V and 5 from J, leaving 10 bases between them. This CDR3 is built from 12 residues. Germline CDR1 and CDR2: SGHRS and YFSETQ. CDR3 in DNA: TGCGCCAGCAGCGTTGGACGGGACGAGCAGTACTTC. It is translated as CASSVGRDEQYF.

This clone has more than one count but fewer than ten. The chain joins TRBV6-1 to TRBJ1-5; the D is unclear. Deletions cut 1 base from V and 2 bases from J, with 6 bases between. Germline lookup yields CDR1 MNHNS and CDR2 SASEGT. This CDR3 comprises 14 residues. The CDR3 DNA sequence: TGTGCCAGCAGTGAAGACGGGCGCAATCAGCCCCAGCATTTT. It encodes CASSEDGRNQPQHF.

The chain is built from TRBV4-3 and TRBJ2-1; D is unresolved. The CDR3 has 13 amino acids. Germline V gives CDR1 LGHNA, CDR2 YSLEER. V was clipped by 0 bases and J by 9 bases, with 9 bases between them. CDR3 nucleotide sequence: TGCGCCAGCAGCCAAGATGCGGTAGGTGAGCAGTTCTTC. This encodes CASSQDAVGEQFF.